Given below is one T cell receptor beta chain in context. Its antigen is currently unknown. This specimen comes from a study of shared clonotypes between healthy human individuals. Findings and caveats of the study: Sorted-subset samples were not fully sequenced, rarefaction indicated.

Data came from immunoSEQ multiplex PCR; TCRdb stores just in-frame clones and leaves some out. The table has about 2 million clones, roughly 95% seen once. Germline-derived CDR1 and CDR2 are MNHEY and SVGAGI. V dropped 5 bases and J dropped 5 bases, with 18 bases sitting between them. The CDR3 sequence is 15 residues long. V and J are TRBV6-5 and TRBJ1-1, with D perhaps TRBD1 (5 bases). What was sequenced was naive CD4+ T cells sorted from blood. Subset defined: CD45RA+ positively selected. The receptor was isolated from a man aged 18 to 29 in good health. In DNA, the CDR3 is TGTGCCAGCAGTCCGGTCGGGGGTCCGGGAACTGAAGCTTTCTTT. Protein product: CASSPVGGPGTEAFF.